Listed below are T cell receptor beta chains from one sample, sequenced in a study of CD8 T cells in Susac syndrome. MiXCR, run by TCRdb on the immunoSEQ multiplex PCR reads, gives a single entry per CDR3 protein. Counted here are 150,000 to 200,000 distinct CDR3 sequences, 85% to 95% occurring once; the ten biggest clones make up approximately 0.11%. The sequencing sample was made of CD4+ T cells from PBMCs. The receptors shown here come from a human donor with Susac syndrome. CDR3s include the opening cysteine and the closing phenylalanine or tryptophan. A D gene is named only where the DNA matches it firmly. Clone size, where shown, is once, few, many, or a class for clones that have expanded.

15 TRBJ2-2 . TRBV3-1 . CASSPRSLTAGELFF TGTGCCAGCAGCCCTAGGTCGCTTACGGCCGGGGAGCTGTTTTTT
15 TRBJ1-6 TRBD1 TRBV2 . CASSDSDRGNSPLHF TGTGCCAGCAGTGACTCTGACAGGGGAAATTCACCCCTCCACTTT
15 TRBJ1-2 . TRBV6-5 . CASSYGSWAGYGYTF TGTGCCAGCAGTTACGGAAGTTGGGCGGGCTATGGCTACACCTTC
15 TRBJ2-7 . TRBV6-1 . CASSGKAAKAYEQYF TGTGCCAGCAGTGGCAAGGCAGCCAAAGCCTACGAGCAGTACTTC
12 TRBJ1-2 . TRBV29-1 . CSAGTGKEGYTF TGCAGCGCCGGGACGGGAAAAGAGGGCTACACCTTC
14 TRBJ2-7 . TRBV2 . CASSPGRTSYEQYF TGTGCCAGCAGTCCGGGACGGACTTCCTACGAGCAGTACTTC
15 TRBJ2-2 . TRBV12-3/TRBV12-4 . CASTVGPKVTGELFF TGTGCCAGCACCGTCGGACCAAAAGTAACCGGGGAGCTGTTTTTT
16 TRBJ2-2 . TRBV12-3/TRBV12-4 . CASSFADFANTGELFF TGTGCCAGCAGTTTCGCCGATTTCGCGAACACCGGGGAGCTGTTTTTT
15 TRBJ2-1 TRBD2 TRBV2 . CASSEQSGVNNEQFF TGTGCCAGCAGTGAACAGAGCGGGGTTAACAATGAGCAGTTCTTC
19 TRBJ2-6 TRBD1 TRBV9 . CASSAGTGQSRAGANVLTF TGTGCCAGCAGCGCGGGAACGGGACAGTCTCGGGCTGGGGCCAACGTCCTGACTTTC
15 TRBJ1-6 . TRBV7-9 . CASSKRGGADSPLHF TGTGCCAGCAGCAAGCGAGGAGGGGCCGATTCACCCCTCCACTTT
12 TRBJ1-5 . TRBV12-3/TRBV12-4 . CASSQGVRPQHF TGTGCCAGCAGTCAAGGCGTTAGGCCCCAGCATTTT
16 TRBJ2-6 TRBD1 TRBV9 . CASSSTGGTGANVLTF TGTGCCAGCAGCTCCACAGGGGGCACTGGGGCCAACGTCCTGACTTTC
17 TRBJ1-6 . TRBV27 . CASSLIGYSSYNSPLHF TGTGCCAGCAGTTTAATCGGCTATAGCTCCTATAATTCACCCCTCCACTTT
14 TRBJ2-5 TRBD1 TRBV7-2 . CASSLRQGIETQYF TGTGCCAGCAGCTTAAGACAGGGGATAGAGACCCAGTACTTC
19 TRBJ2-1 TRBD2 TRBV29-1 . CSVERYPGTRTSSYNEQFF TGCAGCGTTGAACGCTATCCCGGGACTAGAACTAGCTCCTACAATGAGCAGTTCTTC
13 TRBJ1-4 . TRBV20-1 once CSASTLQRRKLFF TGCAGTGCTAGTACATTGCAGAGGAGGAAACTGTTTTTT
15 TRBJ2-7 . TRBV5-1 . CASSFTGRPSYEQYF TGCGCCAGCAGCTTTACAGGGCGCCCCTCCTACGAGCAGTACTTC
14 TRBJ1-1 TRBD1 TRBV5-1 . CASSQQGAGTEAFF TGCGCCAGCAGCCAACAGGGGGCCGGCACTGAAGCTTTCTTT
14 TRBJ2-2 . TRBV14 . CASSRQRNTGELFF TGTGCCAGCAGCCGACAGAGAAACACCGGGGAGCTGTTTTTT
15 TRBJ2-5 . TRBV25-1 . CASSESKIKEETQYF TGTGCCAGCAGTGAATCGAAGATCAAGGAGGAGACCCAGTACTTC
14 TRBJ2-1 TRBD2 TRBV12-3/TRBV12-4 once CASSTNSGGPGQFF TGTGCCAGCAGTACTAATAGCGGGGGGCCCGGGCAGTTCTTC
13 TRBJ2-6 . TRBV30 few CAWHLSGANVLTF TGTGCCTGGCATCTCTCTGGGGCCAACGTCCTGACTTTC
14 TRBJ2-5 . TRBV6-1 . CASSAGQGEETQYF TGTGCCAGCAGTGCGGGGCAGGGAGAAGAGACCCAGTACTTC
12 TRBJ1-2 TRBD1 TRBV6-5 . CASATGAYGYTF TGTGCCAGCGCTACAGGGGCTTATGGCTACACCTTC
13 TRBJ1-1 . TRBV20-1 . CSARDSVGTEAFF TGCAGTGCTAGAGACTCCGTGGGGACAGAAGCTTTCTTT
16 TRBJ1-2 . TRBV29-1 . CSARKGSQGRNYGYTF TGCAGCGCAAGGAAGGGTTCTCAGGGGCGAAACTATGGCTACACCTTC
14 TRBJ1-2 . TRBV10-3 . CAMGDSPNNYGYTF TGTGCCATGGGTGACAGTCCTAATAACTATGGCTACACCTTC
13 TRBJ2-3 . TRBV7-2 . CASSPGLSPTQYF TGTGCCAGCAGCCCAGGACTATCCCCGACGCAGTATTTT
15 TRBJ2-1 TRBD1 TRBV7-9 . CASRSEGQNYNEQFF TGTGCCAGCAGAAGCGAGGGACAGAACTACAATGAGCAGTTCTTC
14 TRBJ1-5 . TRBV30 few CAWSVAGLHQPQHF TGTGCCTGGAGTGTAGCAGGGTTGCATCAGCCCCAGCATTTT
13 TRBJ2-1 . TRBV6-1 . CASRTQGRNEQFF TGTGCCAGCCGAACTCAGGGGCGGAATGAGCAGTTCTTC
16 TRBJ2-7 . TRBV7-2 . CASSLGAHELFDEQYF TGTGCCAGCAGCTTAGGGGCTCACGAACTCTTCGACGAGCAGTACTTC
15 TRBJ2-1 . TRBV3-1 . CASSQAATSYNEQFF TGTGCCAGCAGCCAAGCGGCAACTAGCTACAATGAGCAGTTCTTC
18 TRBJ1-2 . TRBV12-3/TRBV12-4 . CASSATRASSSILYGYTF TGTGCCAGCAGCGCGACGCGAGCCAGTTCCTCAATCCTCTATGGCTACACCTTC
13 TRBJ1-2 . TRBV5-1 . CASSLATDGGYTF TGCGCCAGCAGCTTGGCGACAGACGGAGGCTACACCTTC
16 TRBJ2-3 . TRBV19 . CASSIKAGAGTDTQYF TGTGCCAGTAGTATTAAGGCGGGGGCCGGCACAGATACGCAGTATTTT
8 TRBJ1-1 . TRBV29-1 . CSAREAFF TGCAGCGCCCGTGAGGCTTTCTTT
13 TRBJ2-5 . TRBV5-1 . CASRLEVKETQYF TGCGCCAGCAGGTTGGAGGTCAAAGAGACCCAGTACTTC
15 TRBJ1-2 . TRBV27 . CASSLAPLGNYGYTF TGTGCCAGCAGTTTAGCACCGTTGGGGAACTATGGCTACACCTTC
14 TRBJ2-5 . TRBV7-2 . CASSLALDQETQYF TGTGCCAGCAGCTTAGCGCTAGACCAAGAGACCCAGTACTTC
13 TRBJ2-3 . TRBV12-3/TRBV12-4 once CASKEGSTDTQYF TGTGCCAGCAAGGAGGGAAGCACAGATACGCAGTATTTT
15 TRBJ1-2 TRBD1 TRBV5-1 . CASSPIGQGTRGYTF TGCGCCAGCAGCCCCATCGGACAGGGCACTCGGGGCTACACCTTC
12 TRBJ1-1 . TRBV20-1 . CSAQDGNTEAFF TGCAGTGCACAGGACGGGAACACTGAAGCTTTCTTT
16 TRBJ2-3 TRBD2 TRBV30 . CAWSASLAGGRNTQYF TGTGCCTGGAGTGCATCACTAGCGGGGGGGCGAAATACGCAGTATTTT
13 TRBJ2-1 . TRBV7-8 . CASRTRVVNEQFF TGTGCCAGCAGGACCAGGGTCGTCAATGAGCAGTTCTTC
17 TRBJ1-4 . TRBV5-6 . CASSSAGRTGVNEKLFF TGTGCCAGCAGCTCGGCGGGTCGAACGGGGGTTAATGAAAAACTGTTTTTT
16 TRBJ1-2 . TRBV15 . CATSRSPPRGPYGYTF TGTGCCACCAGCAGATCCCCCCCCCGAGGTCCCTATGGCTACACCTTC
14 TRBJ1-1 TRBD1 TRBV5-4 once CASRPGQGNTEAFF TGTGCCAGCAGGCCGGGACAGGGGAACACTGAAGCTTTCTTT